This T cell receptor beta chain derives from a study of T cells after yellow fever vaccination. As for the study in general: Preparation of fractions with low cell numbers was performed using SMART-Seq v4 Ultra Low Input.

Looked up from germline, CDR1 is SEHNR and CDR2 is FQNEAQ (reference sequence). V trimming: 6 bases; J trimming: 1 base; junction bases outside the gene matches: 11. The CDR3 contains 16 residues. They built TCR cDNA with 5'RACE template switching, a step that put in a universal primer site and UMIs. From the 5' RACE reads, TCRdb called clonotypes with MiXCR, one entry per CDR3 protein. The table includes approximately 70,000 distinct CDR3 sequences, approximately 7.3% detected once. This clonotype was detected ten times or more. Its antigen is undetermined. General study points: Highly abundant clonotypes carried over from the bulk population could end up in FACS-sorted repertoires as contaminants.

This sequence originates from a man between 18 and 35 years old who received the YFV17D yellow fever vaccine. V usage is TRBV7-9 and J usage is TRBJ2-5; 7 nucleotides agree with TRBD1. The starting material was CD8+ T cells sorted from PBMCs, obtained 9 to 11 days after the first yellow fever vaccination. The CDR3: CASRPPRTGVQETQYF. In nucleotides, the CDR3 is TGTGCCAGCAGGCCACCCCGGACAGGAGTCCAAGAGACCCAGTACTTC.